The T cell receptor (beta chain) described here comes from a study of early T cells in non-severe SARS-CoV-2 infection. Study at large: The chains were unpaired, and the sequenced material was bulk RNA from unsorted whole blood.

This CDR3 contains 19 residues. CDR1 and CDR2 (germline): WNHNN, SYGVQD (reference sequence). V lost 5 bases to trimming and J lost 4 bases, with 26 bases between them. This clonotype has at least ten counts. MiXCR was run by TCRdb on the 5' RACE reads, yielding one entry per CDR3 protein. The sample has approximately 70,000 distinct CDR3 sequences, approximately 13% seen once. This clonotype originated in an adult who was a healthcare worker with PCR-confirmed SARS-CoV-2 infection or an uninfected control (not recorded which). Sequencing was carried out using whole blood. The rearrangement links TRBV10-1 to TRBJ2-2, with D hard to call. CDR3 region: CASSPPPPAPKTGTGELFF. The CDR3 DNA reads TGCGCCAGCAGTCCCCCCCCGCCGGCGCCTAAGACGGGCACCGGGGAGCTGTTTTTT.